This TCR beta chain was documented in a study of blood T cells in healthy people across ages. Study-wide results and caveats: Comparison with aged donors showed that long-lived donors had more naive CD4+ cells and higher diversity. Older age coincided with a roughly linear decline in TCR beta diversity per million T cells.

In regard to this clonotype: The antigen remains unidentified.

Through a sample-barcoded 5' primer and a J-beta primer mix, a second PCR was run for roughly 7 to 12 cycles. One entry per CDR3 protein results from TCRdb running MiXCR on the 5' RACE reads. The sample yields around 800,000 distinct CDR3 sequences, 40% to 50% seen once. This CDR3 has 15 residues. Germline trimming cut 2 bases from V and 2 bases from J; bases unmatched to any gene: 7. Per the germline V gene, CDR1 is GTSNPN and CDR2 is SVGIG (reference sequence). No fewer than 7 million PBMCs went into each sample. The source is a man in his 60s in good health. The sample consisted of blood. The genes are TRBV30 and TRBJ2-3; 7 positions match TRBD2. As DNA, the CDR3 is TGTGCCTGGAGTCTGTACGGGGGGATCACAGATACGCAGTATTTT. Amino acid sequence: CAWSLYGGITDTQYF.